The 30 T cell receptor beta chains listed next were all sequenced from one sample in a study of blood T cell repertoires in COVID-19. Sequencing used immunoSEQ multiplex PCR; TCRdb keeps in-frame clones, though not all of them. The sample has approximately 120,000 clones, more than 75% seen once. The sequenced sample consisted of peripheral blood. Receptors were obtained from a human donor in a cohort sampled during active COVID-19.

The V and J genes are TRBV28 and TRBJ2-7, with TRBD2 matching over 10 bases. The germline CDR1 and CDR2 sequences are MDHEN and SYDVKM. The CDR3 contains 15 residues. Trimming took 6 bases from V and 3 from J; bases not matched to a gene: 8. The CDR3 here is CASRPTSGIYYEQYF. The CDR3 DNA follows: TGTGCCAGCAGGCCTACTAGCGGGATTTACTACGAGCAGTACTTC.

This CDR3 reads CASSVGGQGTAEQYF. Here the CDR3 DNA reads TGTGCCAGCAGCGTAGGAGGACAGGGGACCGCGGAGCAGTACTTC. J is TRBJ2-7 and V is TRBV9, with 9 nucleotides matching TRBD1. V was clipped by 0 bases and J by 7 bases; unmatched bases: 8. Germline V gives CDR1 SGDLS, CDR2 YYNGEE. The CDR3 totals 15 residues.

This rearrangement joins TRBV27 to TRBJ2-1; 9 positions agree with TRBD1. This CDR3 has 18 residues. Germline-derived CDR1 and CDR2 are MNHEY and SMNVEV (reference sequence). J gave up 8 bases and V 5 bases, and 19 bases lay outside the gene matches. In nucleotides, the CDR3 is TGTGCCAGCAGTCTACGCACAAAAAGCGGGACAGGGAAACATGAGCAGTTCTTC. Translating gives CASSLRTKSGTGKHEQFF.

The sample holds a few counts of this clone. The chain uses TRBV20-1 and TRBJ1-2; D uncertain. This CDR3 is 13 amino acids long. Germline-derived CDR1 and CDR2 are DFQATT and SNEGSKA (reference sequence). V was clipped by 3 bases and J by 8 bases, with 16 bases between them. CDR3 bases: TGCAGTGCTAGTACATCGAGGGTAAGGGGCTACACCTTC. Its protein is CSASTSRVRGYTF.

The genes are TRBV7-2 and TRBJ1-4; 8 nucleotides align to TRBD1. Germline lookup yields CDR1 SGHTA and CDR2 FQGNSA. J was trimmed by 2 bases and V by 5 bases; bases with no gene match: 13. This CDR3 spans 18 amino acids. Written as DNA, the CDR3 is TGTGCCAGCAGCGAATTCCCCTTTGGACAGGGTACTAATGAAAAACTGTTTTTT. This gives the protein CASSEFPFGQGTNEKLFF. Together with reference TRBV7-2 and TRBJ1-4, the CDR3 gives the full variable domain: GAGVSQSPSNKVTEKGKDVELRCDPISGHTALYWYRQSLGQGLEFLIYFQGNSAPDKSGLPSDRFSAERTGGSVSTLTIQRTQQEDSAVYLCASSEFPFGQGTNEKLFFGSGTQLSVL.

The V gene is TRBV10-1, the J gene TRBJ2-7; D gene uncertain. The germline V gene encodes CDR1 WNHNN and CDR2 SYGVQD (reference sequence). The CDR3 is made up of 14 amino acids. V was shortened by 0 bases and J by 9 bases, with 15 bases between the two germline ends. CDR3 coding DNA: TGCGCCAGCAGTGAGTCGGTACAGCTTCAGATGCAGTACTTC. The encoded protein is CASSESVQLQMQYF.

The J gene is TRBJ2-2, the V gene TRBV11-3; 7 bases are shared with TRBD1. There are 16 residues in the CDR3. J gave up 5 bases and V 5 bases, and 11 bases lay outside the gene matches. The V gene's germline CDR1 is SGHNT and CDR2 YENEEA. CDR3 in DNA: TGTGCCAGCAGCCTCAGGGGAAGGGGGCTTACCGGGGAGCTGTTTTTT. Protein product: CASSLRGRGLTGELFF.

The rearrangement uses TRBV9 and TRBJ2-1, with 10 nucleotides matching TRBD2. The V gene's germline CDR1 is SGDLS and CDR2 YYNGEE. The CDR3 has 15 amino acids. The V gene end was trimmed by 3 bases and the J gene end by 5 bases; junction bases not matched to a gene: 5. The CDR3 DNA reads TGTGCCAGCAGCGGATGGACTAGCGGAGACAATGAGCAGTTCTTC. It yields the protein CASSGWTSGDNEQFF.

This chain uses TRBV6-2 or TRBV6-3 with TRBJ2-1, with D tentatively TRBD2 (5 bases). V lost 0 bases and J 1 base, leaving 7 bases between the germline ends. Germline V gene sequence: CDR1 MNHEY, CDR2 SVGEGT. The CDR3 contains 15 residues. DNA for the CDR3: TGTGCCAGCAGTTACTCGCGAGGGTCCTACAATGAGCAGTTCTTC. Amino acids: CASSYSRGSYNEQFF.

This sequence joins TRBV9 and TRBJ2-1; 9 bases align to TRBD2. Germline assignment: CDR1 SGDLS and CDR2 YYNGEE. The CDR3 consists of 16 residues. Trimming at V came to 3 bases and at J to 4 bases, leaving 8 bases not matched to a gene. CDR3 residues: CASSAAQTSGYNEQFF. In DNA, the CDR3 is TGTGCCAGCAGCGCCGCCCAGACTAGCGGATACAATGAGCAGTTCTTC.

The V gene is TRBV20-1, the J gene TRBJ1-1; D possibly corresponds to TRBD1 (6 bases). The V and J ends lost 3 bases and 1 base respectively, with 12 bases between them. Germline loops: CDR1 DFQATT, CDR2 SNEGSKA (reference sequence). This CDR3 has 14 residues. The CDR3 bases are TGCAGTGCTAGTGTGGACAGAAGGAACACTGAAGCTTTCTTT. Amino acids: CSASVDRRNTEAFF.

The chain employs TRBV18 and TRBJ1-2, with 7 bases aligning to TRBD1. The length of the CDR3 is 16 residues. Germline-derived CDR1 and CDR2 are KGHSH and LQKENI. The ends lost 3 bases at V and 7 bases at J; junction bases unmatched: 14. The CDR3 spells CASSPQPSDREAGYTF. CDR3 nucleotide sequence: TGTGCCAGCTCACCCCAACCCAGCGACAGGGAGGCTGGCTACACCTTC.

The gene calls are TRBV3-1 (or the pseudogene TRBV3-2) and TRBJ1-4, with D possibly being TRBD1 (5 bases). The CDR3 is 15 residues long. Per germline, CDR1 LGHDT and CDR2 YNNKEL (reference sequence). Trimming stripped 2 bases from V and 7 bases from J, with 14 bases between. The CDR3 is CASSQIRGGSEKLFF. In DNA form, the CDR3 reads TGTGCCAGCAGCCAAATCCGTGGGGGGAGTGAAAAACTGTTTTTT.

The chain joins TRBV6-2 or TRBV6-3 to TRBJ2-3; 7 bases are a match to TRBD2. J lost 4 bases, V lost 0 bases, and 4 bases had no gene match. Germline lookup yields CDR1 MNHEY and CDR2 SVGEGT. This CDR3 spans 15 amino acids. CDR3 nucleotide sequence: TGTGCCAGCAGTTACTCCCTGGGGGGGGCAGATACGCAGTATTTT. As protein: CASSYSLGGADTQYF.

V is TRBV7-9 and J is TRBJ2-4; D is possibly TRBD2 (7 bases). The CDR3 runs 18 residues. CDR1 and CDR2 from the germline V gene are SEHNR and FQNEAQ (reference sequence). Trimming shortened V by 3 bases and J by 0 bases, and 18 bases separated the two germline ends. In DNA form, the CDR3 reads TGTGCCAGCAGCTTCGCGGGGGAGGGGGGTCTAGCCAAAAACATTCAGTACTTC. It encodes CASSFAGEGGLAKNIQYF.

This chain connects TRBV7-2 to TRBJ2-5, with unresolved D. Germline loops: CDR1 SGHTA, CDR2 FQGNSA. The CDR3 runs to 13 residues. Trimming stripped 5 bases from V and 4 bases from J, with 11 bases between. The CDR3 sequence: CASSPDLLETQYF. Here the CDR3 DNA reads TGTGCCAGCAGCCCAGACTTACTAGAGACCCAGTACTTC.

This clone is medium-sized within its sample. The gene calls are TRBV19 and TRBJ2-2; maybe TRBD2 (6 bases). The CDR3 contains 13 residues. Germline V gives CDR1 LNHDA, CDR2 SQIVND (reference sequence). Trimming took off 8 bases at V and 5 bases at J, with 12 bases between the two ends. The DNA of the CDR3 is TGTGCCAGTGATAGCGGAGCGACCGGGGAGCTGTTTTTT. It encodes CASDSGATGELFF.

CDR3 coding DNA: TGTGCCAGCAGTGCCGGAGCTTATTTTGAGCAGTTCTTC. Its protein is CASSAGAYFEQFF. J is TRBJ2-1 and V is TRBV25-1; D gene ambiguous. V was trimmed by 4 bases and J by 9 bases, leaving 13 bases between them. The CDR3 has 13 residues. Germline CDR1 reads MGHDK; CDR2 reads SYGVNS.

The chain carries TRBV23-1 and TRBJ2-1, with a possible D match to TRBD1 (6 bases). TRBV23-1 is an ORF; its function is uncertain. This CDR3 region has 16 residues. Between the trimmed V and J ends, which lost 0 bases and 5 bases, there was a span of 14 bases. In nucleotides, the CDR3 is TGCGCCAGCAGTCAATCGAGGACAGCGAACCACAATGAGCAGTTCTTC. Amino acids: CASSQSRTANHNEQFF.

The chain has TRBV30 and TRBJ1-1; D perhaps matches TRBD1 (5 bases). Germline-derived CDR1 and CDR2 are GTSNPN and SVGIG (reference sequence). This CDR3 comprises 15 residues. V was shortened by 5 bases and J by 1 base, with 17 bases between the two germline ends. The CDR3 here is CAWWAGHTSNTEAFF. The CDR3 nucleotides read TGTGCCTGGTGGGCCGGACACACCTCGAACACTGAAGCTTTCTTT. The full variable domain, completed using reference TRBV30 and TRBJ1-1, is SQTIHQWPATLVQPVGSPLSLECTVEGTSNPNLYWYRQAAGRGLQLLFYSVGIGQISSEVPQNLSASRPQDRQFILSSKKLLLSDSGFYLCAWWAGHTSNTEAFFGQGTRLTVV.

The J gene is TRBJ2-7, the V gene TRBV19, with D maybe TRBD1 (5 bases). Germline CDR1 LNHDA, CDR2 SQIVND (reference sequence). This CDR3 has 13 residues. Trimming left V 6 bases short and J 2 bases short, with 11 bases between. For the CDR3, the DNA is TGTGCCAGTAGCCTCGACAGCCCCTACGAGCAGTACTTC. Its protein product is CASSLDSPYEQYF.

The chain couples TRBV18 to TRBJ2-3, with 12 bases fitting TRBD2. Germline values: CDR1 KGHSH, CDR2 LQKENI. CDR3 length: 14 residues. The V gene end was trimmed by 0 bases and the J gene end by 9 bases; junction bases not matched to a gene: 1. The CDR3 DNA is TGTGCCAGCTCACCACCCCTAGCGGGAGGGACGCAGTATTTT. Translation gives CASSPPLAGGTQYF. The complete variable domain, with remaining parts taken from reference TRBV18 and TRBJ2-3, reads NAGVMQNPRHLVRRRGQEARLRCSPMKGHSHVYWYRQLPEEGLKFMVYLQKENIIDESGMPKERFSAEFPKEGPSILRIQQVVRGDSAAYFCASSPPLAGGTQYFGPGTRLTVL.

This clone was observed once. In DNA, the CDR3 is TGTGCCAGTTTCCCTACAGGGAGCGGTAGCAATCAGCCCCAGCATTTT. It encodes CASFPTGSGSNQPQHF. The chain has TRBV19 and TRBJ1-5, with a tentative D call TRBD1 (6 bases). Germline values: CDR1 LNHDA, CDR2 SQIVND (reference sequence). This CDR3 has 16 residues. Trimming left V 8 bases short and J 0 bases short, with 17 bases between. The full variable domain, its missing parts supplied by reference TRBV19 and TRBJ1-5, is DGGITQSPKYLFRKEGQNVTLSCEQNLNHDAMYWYRQDPGQGLRLIYYSQIVNDFQKGDIAEGYSVSREKKESFPLTVTSAQKNPTAFYLCASFPTGSGSNQPQHFGDGTRLSIL.

V is TRBV6-5 and J is TRBJ1-2; a weak D match, TRBD1 (6 bases). CDR1 MNHEY and CDR2 SVGAGI come from the germline V gene. Trimming stripped 0 bases from V and 4 bases from J, with 9 bases between. The CDR3 has 14 amino acids. CDR3 DNA sequence: TGTGCCAGCAGTTACTCGGGGGCACGCTATGGCTACACCTTC. It specifies CASSYSGARYGYTF.

The count of this clone is one. CDR3 in DNA: TGTGCCAGCTGTTCGTTGGGGCTAGCGGGAAGATCCGTCTACGAGCAGTACTTC. Translation: CASCSLGLAGRSVYEQYF. The V and J genes are TRBV6-2 or TRBV6-3 and TRBJ2-7; 9 bases line up with TRBD2. CDR1 is MNHEY, CDR2 SVGEGT, per germline. The CDR3 loop spans 18 amino acids. V trimming: 8 bases; J trimming: 3 bases; junction bases outside the gene matches: 20.

V gene TRBV27 combines with J gene TRBJ2-4; 8 bases are a match to TRBD1. The V gene's germline CDR1 is MNHEY and CDR2 SMNVEV (reference sequence). V was clipped by 6 bases and J by 0 bases; unmatched bases: 13. This CDR3 has 18 residues. CDR3 region: CASRGGQGAVLAKNIQYF. CDR3 coding DNA: TGTGCCAGCAGGGGTGGACAGGGAGCTGTTCTAGCCAAAAACATTCAGTACTTC.

This clone was observed a single time. The chain has TRBV6-2 or TRBV6-3 and TRBJ1-2; D uncertain. V was shortened by 2 bases and J by 4 bases, with 5 bases between the two germline ends. The V gene's germline CDR1 is MNHEY and CDR2 SVGEGT. The CDR3 contains 12 residues. CDR3 region: CASSYDFYGYTF. The CDR3 DNA reads as TGTGCCAGCAGTTACGACTTCTATGGCTACACCTTC.

This chain connects TRBV2 to TRBJ2-7, with TRBD1 as a possible D gene (6 bases). V lost 11 bases to trimming and J lost 3 bases, with 17 bases between them. Germline CDR1 reads SNHLY; CDR2 reads FYNNEI. This CDR3 has 13 residues. The CDR3 region has the DNA TGTGCCTGGTCCCCCGGACAGAACTACGAGCAGTACTTC. It codes for CAWSPGQNYEQYF.

As regards this clone: At one of its ends the junction is not consistent with the germline gene, which may arise from a read error. The rearrangement uses TRBV7-7 and TRBJ2-1; weak D call: TRBD1 (5 bases). Germline-derived CDR1 and CDR2 are SSHAT and FNYEAQ (reference sequence). The CDR3 is 15 residues long. DNA for the CDR3: TGTGCTAGCAGCTTAAAAGGGGCGTCCTACAATGAGCAGTTCTTC. This translates into CASSLKGASYNEQFF.

This chain uses TRBV4-2 with TRBJ2-7; 9 bases agree with TRBD2. The CDR3 has 15 residues. Germline V gives CDR1 LGHNA, CDR2 YNFKEQ. V lost 0 bases and J lost 6; bases outside the gene matches: 6. The DNA of the CDR3 is TGTGCCAGCAGCCAAGATACGGGACTAGCAGGCGAGCAGTACTTC. Amino acids: CASSQDTGLAGEQYF.